A single sample gave rise to the 9 T cell receptor beta chains below, sequenced in a study of identical twins (dated by TCRdb to the mid-2010s). Library construction relied on 5' RACE. Sequencing was carried out with an Illumina HiSeq 2000. TCRdb took the public reads, trimmed them with fastp at Q25, ran MiXCR for clone calling and kept in-frame beta chains. All rows with the same CDR3 protein become a single entry with the most common DNA and genes. This sample comprises 500,000 to 550,000 distinct CDR3 sequences, around 20% of them detected only once. About 0.99% of the sample rests with the top ten. The same data also went into a second study, on T cells expressing NK-cell markers.

Specimen: CD4+ T cells sorted from blood. The receptor set was obtained from a woman between 18 and 29 years old in good health.

This chain uses TRBV10-1 with TRBJ2-1; 9 bases are a match to TRBD2. The CDR3 is 15 residues long. V lost 1 base and J lost 6; bases outside the gene matches: 4. Germline CDR1 is WNHNN and CDR2 is SYGVQD (reference sequence). The CDR3 region has the DNA TGCGCCAGCAGTGAGTTCTCTAGCGGGACCAATGAGCAGTTCTTC. Its translation: CASSEFSSGTNEQFF.

This clonotype was counted only a few times. An end of the junction differs from the germline gene, which may be a read error. The V and J genes are TRBV6-4 and TRBJ2-7; weak D call: TRBD2 (6 bases). In germline, CDR1 is MRHNA, CDR2 SNTAGT. The CDR3 sequence is 14 residues long. The CDR3 region has the DNA TGTGCCAGCATTGACTGGGACTCCCCTTACGAGCAGTACTTC. As protein: CASIDWDSPYEQYF.

CDR3: CSANRPGATNEKLFF. CDR3 coding DNA: TGCAGTGCTAACCGTCCAGGAGCAACTAATGAAAAACTGTTTTTT. The chain combines TRBV20-1 with TRBJ1-4; D is uncertain. The CDR3 runs 15 residues. CDR1 and CDR2 from the germline V gene are DFQATT and SNEGSKA (reference sequence). V gave up 4 bases and J gave up 0 bases, with 12 bases separating them.

This clonotype was found a few times. The chain links TRBV7-2 to TRBJ2-1; D not certain. Germline V lookup: CDR1 SGHTA, CDR2 FQGNSA. V was shortened by 0 bases and J by 10 bases, with 7 bases between the two germline ends. The CDR3 runs 12 residues. CDR3 sequence: CASSLAPTEQFF. The CDR3, as DNA: TGTGCCAGCAGCTTAGCGCCGACGGAGCAGTTCTTC.

The chain joins TRBV20-1 to TRBJ2-3; 10 positions agree with TRBD2. Germline CDR1 reads DFQATT; CDR2 reads SNEGSKA (reference sequence). Trimming took 2 bases from V and 6 from J; bases not matched to a gene: 5. The CDR3 length is 14 residues. The DNA of the CDR3 is TGCAGTGCTAGACTTGGGACTAGCGAGGATACGCAGTATTTT. This sequence encodes CSARLGTSEDTQYF.

This clonotype was counted between two and nine times. The chain has TRBV5-1 and TRBJ2-3; weak D call: TRBD1 (6 bases). Germline-derived CDR1 and CDR2 are SGHRS and YFSETQ. The CDR3 loop spans 13 amino acids. V lost 3 bases, J lost 6 bases, and 11 bases lay in between. The CDR3 reads CASSYDRPDTQYF. In nucleotides, the CDR3 is TGCGCCAGCAGCTATGACAGGCCGGATACGCAGTATTTT.

This clonotype was recorded a few times. The junction and the germline gene differ at one end; a read error may be behind it. This chain uses TRBV7-7 with TRBJ2-1, with D unresolved. The length of the CDR3 is 13 residues. CDR1 is SSHAT, CDR2 FNYEAQ, per germline (reference sequence). The DNA of the CDR3 is TGTGCTAGCAGCCTAGTTAAGGGCCATGAGCAGTTCTTC. Translating gives CASSLVKGHEQFF.

This clonotype was seen a handful of times. The V gene is TRBV12-3 or TRBV12-4, the J gene TRBJ2-5; 7 bases match TRBD2. V shed 3 bases and J 5 bases; nucleotides not matched to a gene: 9. The CDR3 totals 15 residues. The CDR3 loop reads CASSLWGSGKETQYF. The DNA for the CDR3 is TGTGCCAGCAGTTTGTGGGGCAGCGGGAAGGAGACCCAGTACTTC.

The rearrangement links TRBV20-1 to TRBJ2-7; 8 bases are shared with TRBD2. The CDR3 sequence is 16 residues long. V lost 6 bases to trimming and J lost 4 bases; unmatched junction nucleotides: 17. Germline V CDR1 and CDR2: DFQATT, SNEGSKA (reference sequence). CDR3 in DNA: TGCAGTGCCAAATCCCTCTACGGGACTAGTGGATACGAGCAGTACTTC. Its translation is CSAKSLYGTSGYEQYF.